The subject of this entry is one T cell receptor (beta chain). No antigen is known for it. No base qualities exist here, and no much larger clone lies one base off it. The sample is drawn from a study of blood T cell repertoires in COVID-19 (dated by TCRdb to 2020 to 2021). Concerning the study at large: Samples covering the acute and convalescent phases of COVID-19 were provided by collaborators in the United States, Italy and Spain. The material from the prospective study consisted of cDNA or gDNA derived from T cells, B-cell-depleted T cells, or PBMCs. Subjects who had been exposed to COVID-19, were actively infected with it, or had recovered from it provided the deeply sampled blood TCRbeta repertoires that made up the dataset. A freely available public database, intended as a resource for researchers studying the immune response to SARS-CoV-2, is where the repertoires were released. Samples were obtained from the ongoing ImmuneRACE study (first 160 participants) and from 1,254 subjects provided by 6 global collaborators. A de-identified subject ID, COVID-19 status, age in years and sex were almost always included in the sample metadata. HLA class I and class II types, where available, came from metadata supplied by the sample provider rather than from assay-based typing. Paper-wide results and their limitations: The quantity of clinical and demographic metadata differed by source and by participant and was supplied without curation.

TCRbeta CDR3 regions were amplified from genomic DNA by means of the immunoSEQ Assay, a bias-controlled multiplex PCR. Processing in the source paper ran as follows. Nucleated cell counts per sample were estimated from amplification of reference gene primers within the assay. Sequence reads were collapsed and filtered to measure the absolute abundance of every unique TCRbeta CDR3 rearrangement. For each sample, productive Simpson clonality was calculated as the square root of Simpson's diversity index across productive rearrangements. TCRdb's version of the immuneACCESS table is confined to in-frame rearrangements and falls short of the full clone set. An unresolved V gene accounts for under half of the shortfall where checked; the remainder is of unknown origin. The V and J calls and clone size come from that table; D and trimming were worked out from the DNA. The sample has about 80,000 clones on record, about 72% of them singletons. The biggest ten clones account for around a sixth of the sample.

Whole blood was collected in K2EDTA tubes by collaborating institutions according to the institutions' own protocols. For TCRbeta analysis, collaborators shipped samples as frozen whole blood, isolated PBMCs, or DNA extracted from either of those sample types. The germline V gene sets CDR1 to MRHNA and CDR2 to SNTAGT. CDR3 length: 14 amino acids, cysteine to phenylalanine. Solely the CDR3 DNA is kept, with 42 bases framed from the first base. Trimming takes 8 bases from V and 0 bases from J, and the germline ends sit 14 bases apart. The V and J genes are TRBV6-4 and TRBJ2-7, with an unclear D gene assignment. This receptor was identified in a man between 65 and 85 years old with active or convalescent COVID-19. The sequenced sample was peripheral blood. The nucleotides are TGTGCCAGCCCAGGCCTTACCAGCTCCTACGAGCAGTACTTC. Translation gives CASPGLTSSYEQYF.